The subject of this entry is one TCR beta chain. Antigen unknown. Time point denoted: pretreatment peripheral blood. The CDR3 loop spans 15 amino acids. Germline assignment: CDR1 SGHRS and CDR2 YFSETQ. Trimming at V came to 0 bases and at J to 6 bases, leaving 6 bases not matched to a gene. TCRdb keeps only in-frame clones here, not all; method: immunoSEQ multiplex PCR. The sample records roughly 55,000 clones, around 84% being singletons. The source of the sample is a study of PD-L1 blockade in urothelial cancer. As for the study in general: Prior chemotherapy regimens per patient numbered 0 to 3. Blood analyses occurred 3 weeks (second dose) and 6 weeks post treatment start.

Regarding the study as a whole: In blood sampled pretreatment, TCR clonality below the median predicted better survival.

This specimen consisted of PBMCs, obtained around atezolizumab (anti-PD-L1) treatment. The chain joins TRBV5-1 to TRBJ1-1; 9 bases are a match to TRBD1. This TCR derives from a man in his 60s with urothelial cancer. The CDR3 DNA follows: TGCGCCAGCAGCTTGGGACAGGGGGTAATAGCTGAAGCTTTCTTT. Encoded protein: CASSLGQGVIAEAFF.